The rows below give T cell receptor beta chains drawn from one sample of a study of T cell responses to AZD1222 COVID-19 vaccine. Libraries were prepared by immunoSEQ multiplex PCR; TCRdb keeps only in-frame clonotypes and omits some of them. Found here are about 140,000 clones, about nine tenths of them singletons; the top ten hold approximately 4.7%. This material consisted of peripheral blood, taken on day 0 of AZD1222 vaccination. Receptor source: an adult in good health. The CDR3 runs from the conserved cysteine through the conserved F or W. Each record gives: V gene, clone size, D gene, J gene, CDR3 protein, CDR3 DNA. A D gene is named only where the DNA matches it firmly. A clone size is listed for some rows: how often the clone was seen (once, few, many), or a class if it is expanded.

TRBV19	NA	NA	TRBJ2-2	CASSIYSGSGELFF	TGTGCCAGTAGTATATATTCCGGTTCCGGGGAGCTGTTTTTT
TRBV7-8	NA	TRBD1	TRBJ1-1	CASSFTGGTEAFF	TGTGCCAGCAGCTTTACAGGGGGCACTGAAGCTTTCTTT
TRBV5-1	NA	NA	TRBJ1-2	CASSLAGLHGYTF	TGCGCCAGCAGCTTGGCGGGGCTCCATGGCTACACCTTC
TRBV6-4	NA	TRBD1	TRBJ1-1	CASRGQGVTEAFF	TGTGCCAGCAGAGGACAGGGGGTAACTGAAGCTTTCTTT
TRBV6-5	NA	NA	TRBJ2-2	CASSPVPVGELFF	TGTGCCAGCAGCCCCGTACCGGTCGGGGAGCTGTTTTTT
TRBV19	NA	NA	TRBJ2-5	CASSVARQETQYF	TGTGCCAGTAGTGTGGCAAGACAAGAGACCCAGTACTTC
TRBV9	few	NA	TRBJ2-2	CASRSGFGELFF	TGTGCCAGCCGCTCGGGGTTCGGGGAGCTGTTTTTT
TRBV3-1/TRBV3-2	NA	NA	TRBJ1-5	CASSPAGPRSPNQPQHF	TGTGCCAGCAGCCCGGCCGGGCCCCGATCCCCCAATCAGCCCCAGCATTTT
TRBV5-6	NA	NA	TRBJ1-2	CASSAIDRDKALHGYTF	TGTGCCAGCAGCGCGATTGATCGGGACAAGGCTCTACATGGCTACACCTTC
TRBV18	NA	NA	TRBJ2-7	CASSPEGPYEQYF	TGTGCCAGCTCACCAGAGGGCCCCTACGAGCAGTACTTC